This entry lists 10 T cell receptor beta chains sequenced from one sample in a study of T cell changes during pregnancy in multiple sclerosis. Profiling relied on immunoSEQ multiplex PCR, and the TCRdb table lists in-frame clones only, not all of them. The sample carries tens of thousands of clones, 80% to 90% recorded once. The sequencing input was peripheral blood from another person, used as feeder cells. These receptor sequences come from a human donor whose cells served as feeder cells for cultures in a pregnancy study.

The chain employs TRBV28 and TRBJ2-3, with 8 positions matching TRBD1. Germline V gives CDR1 MDHEN, CDR2 SYDVKM. The V and J ends lost 5 bases and 3 bases, in that order; junction bases with no gene match: 10. CDR3 length: 16 residues. Here the CDR3 DNA reads TGTGCCAGCAGTCCCCGGACAGGGAGAATTACAGATACGCAGTATTTT. Its protein product is CASSPRTGRITDTQYF.

The table lists this clone with a count of one. The chain uses TRBV7-8 and TRBJ2-2; D perhaps matches TRBD1 (5 bases). Germline V gene lookup returns CDR1 SGHVS and CDR2 FQNEAQ. This CDR3 region has 15 residues. V was trimmed by 1 base and J by 6 bases, leaving 12 bases between them. The CDR3 loop is CASSLGQTHAGELFF. The CDR3 coding sequence is TGTGCCAGCAGCTTAGGACAGACACACGCCGGGGAGCTGTTTTTT.

This clone appeared a few times. The chain uses TRBV4-3 and TRBJ1-4; 7 bases match TRBD1. V lost 3 bases and J lost 3; bases outside the gene matches: 1. This CDR3 contains 14 residues. The V gene's germline CDR1 is LGHNA and CDR2 YSLEER. The chain's CDR3 is CASSHRGANEKLFF. CDR3 in DNA: TGCGCCAGCAGCCACAGGGGGGCTAATGAAAAACTGTTTTTT.

This clone was seen a handful of times. V gene TRBV5-1 combines with J gene TRBJ1-2; tentatively, D is TRBD1 (5 bases). The CDR3 has 11 amino acids. Germline V gives CDR1 SGHRS, CDR2 YFSETQ. V dropped 2 bases and J dropped 8 bases, with 7 bases sitting between them. CDR3 loop: CASSFREGYTF. The CDR3 coding sequence is TGCGCCAGCAGCTTCAGGGAAGGCTACACCTTC.

The chain recombines TRBV5-1 with TRBJ2-5; 13 bases line up with TRBD2. J was trimmed by 6 bases and V by 2 bases; bases with no gene match: 7. Germline CDR1 reads SGHRS; CDR2 reads YFSETQ. The CDR3 sequence is 16 residues long. The CDR3 nucleotides read TGCGCCAGCAGCTTTGAGGGACTAGCGGGGAGGAAGACCCAGTACTTC. Translation: CASSFEGLAGRKTQYF.

The CDR3 nucleotides read TGTGCCAGCAGCTTTTATACAGATACGCAGTATTTT. Translation gives CASSFYTDTQYF. This rearrangement joins TRBV7-9 to TRBJ2-3, with D hard to call. This CDR3 is 12 amino acids long. Looked up from germline, CDR1 is SEHNR and CDR2 is FQNEAQ (reference sequence). V was cut by 3 bases and J by 3 bases, with 4 bases left in between.

V and J are TRBV27 and TRBJ1-6, with TRBD1 matching 7 bases. J was trimmed by 10 bases and V by 6 bases; bases with no gene match: 9. The CDR3 totals 14 residues. Germline V gene data show CDR1 as MNHEY and CDR2 as SMNVEV (reference sequence). Here the CDR3 DNA reads TGTGCCAGCAGCCGTACAGGGGAAGCATCACCCCTCCACTTT. Translating it yields CASSRTGEASPLHF.

V usage is TRBV7-9 and J usage is TRBJ1-6; D is undetermined. Germline lookup yields CDR1 SEHNR and CDR2 FQNEAQ (reference sequence). Trimming took 5 bases from V and 0 from J, leaving 14 bases between them. This CDR3 spans 17 amino acids. The CDR3, as DNA: TGTGCCAGCAGCCCCCGAGCATCGAGCTCCTATAATTCACCCCTCCACTTT. Translating gives CASSPRASSSYNSPLHF. Full variable domain (rest looked up from reference TRBV7-9 and TRBJ1-6): DTGVSQNPRHKITKRGQNVTFRCDPISEHNRLYWYRQTLGQGPEFLTYFQNEAQLEKSRLLSDRFSAERPKGSFSTLEIQRTEQGDSAMYLCASSPRASSSYNSPLHFGNGTRLTVT.

The chain is built from TRBV2 and TRBJ2-1; D is ambiguous. The CDR3 extends over 13 amino acids. Deletions cut 5 bases from V and 3 bases from J, with 8 bases between. Per the germline V gene, CDR1 is SNHLY and CDR2 is FYNNEI. The CDR3 nucleotides are TGTGCCAGCAGTACCCTAGGCTACAATGAGCAGTTCTTC. Amino acids: CASSTLGYNEQFF.

V gene TRBV2 combines with J gene TRBJ1-4, with D hard to call. Trimming shortened V by 6 bases and J by 5 bases, and 13 bases separated the two germline ends. Germline assignment: CDR1 SNHLY and CDR2 FYNNEI. The CDR3 runs to 14 residues. CDR3 loop: CASSIRAANEKLFF. Here the CDR3 DNA reads TGTGCCAGCAGCATCCGGGCTGCAAATGAAAAACTGTTTTTT.